The entry below describes one T cell receptor beta chain. Losses at the gene ends were 2 bases for V and 6 bases for J; bases not matched to a gene: 9. The CDR3 is 16 amino acids. Per the original data handling: Estimates of nucleated cell counts were drawn from the amplification of reference gene primers. The data were produced by immunoSEQ multiplex PCR, yet TCRdb's version contains in-frame clones alone and is incomplete. Clonal size and the V and J genes are those of that table, whereas D and trimming came from the DNA. The sample lists a few hundred thousand clones, 86% occurring once. This sample was taken from a study of blood T cell repertoires in COVID-19. As for the study in general: Samples of COVID-19 (acute and convalescent) were obtained from the United States, Italy and Spain. Nucleic acid was either cDNA or gDNA, and it came from T cells, B-cell-depleted T cells, or PBMCs.

The chain is built from TRBV23-1 and TRBJ2-1; 8 bases agree with TRBD1. TRBV23-1 is treated as an ORF (open reading frame) with a function not yet certain. This clonotype was sampled from a woman in her forties or fifties with acute or convalescent COVID-19. The sequencing sample was made of peripheral blood. CDR3 amino acids: CASSQARQGPFNEQFF. Written as DNA, the CDR3 is TGCGCCAGCAGTCAAGCGCGACAGGGGCCTTTCAATGAGCAGTTCTTC.